The clone carrying this T cell receptor (beta chain) has a count of ten or more. Germline V gene data show CDR1 as SGDLS and CDR2 as YYNGEE. This CDR3 spans 14 amino acids. Trimming removed 4 bases from V and 2 bases from J; junction bases left unmatched: 6. Transcripts of RNA were the source for amplifying TCR beta CDR3 regions. Following a first-round RT-PCR that used HTBI primers, a second-round multiplex PCR was carried out. TCRdb recomputed calls from the multiplex PCR reads with MiXCR, one row per CDR3 protein. The sample yields 900,000 to 1,200,000 distinct CDR3 sequences, 36% seen once. The sample is drawn from a study of Graves' ophthalmopathy and Graves' hyperthyroidism. Recruitment covered hyperthyroidism patients aged 18 to 65 whose new diagnosis was of under 2 months' duration.

This sequence joins TRBV9 and TRBJ2-7; TRBD1 matches at 7 bases. Sequenced input: peripheral blood or thyroid tissue (not recorded which). This sequence originates from an adult man with Graves' hyperthyroidism. The CDR3 protein is CASSTTGATYEQYF. The CDR3 region has the DNA TGTGCCAGCAGCACCACAGGGGCGACCTACGAGCAGTACTTC.